The 30 T cell receptor beta chains below come from one sample, sequenced in a study of blood T cell repertoires in COVID-19. Using immunoSEQ multiplex PCR, the repertoire was profiled, and TCRdb retains in-frame clones only, with some absent. Among more than 200,000 clones listed, 70% to 90% were seen once. The sequenced material came from peripheral blood. Receptors originate from a woman in her sixties with COVID-19, enrolled during active disease.

The chain has TRBV5-1 and TRBJ1-1; D not resolved. The CDR3 consists of 13 residues. CDR1 is SGHRS, CDR2 YFSETQ, per germline. Trimming pared 2 bases from V and 1 base from J, leaving 6 bases between. CDR3 nucleotide sequence: TGCGCCAGCAGCTTTATACAGAACACTGAAGCTTTCTTT. Protein sequence: CASSFIQNTEAFF.

This rearrangement joins TRBV20-1 to TRBJ2-3; TRBD2 matches at 12 bases. The V gene end was trimmed by 3 bases and the J gene end by 3 bases; junction bases not matched to a gene: 4. Germline V gene sequence: CDR1 DFQATT, CDR2 SNEGSKA (reference sequence). The CDR3 spans 15 residues. DNA for the CDR3: TGCAGTGCTAGTGGACTAGCGGGACCTACAGATACGCAGTATTTT. Amino acids: CSASGLAGPTDTQYF.

The chain uses TRBV30 and TRBJ1-2; 8 nucleotides match TRBD1. This CDR3 has 14 amino acids. V lost 3 bases to trimming and J lost 7 bases; unmatched junction nucleotides: 10. From germline, CDR1 is GTSNPN and CDR2 SVGIG (reference sequence). The CDR3 nucleotides read TGTGCCTGGAGCCCAGGGGGCGAGTCGGGTGGCTACACCTTC. It encodes CAWSPGGESGGYTF.

CDR3 sequence (DNA): TGTGCCAGCAGCCCGGTGGCGCTGGCGTCGGGGACCCAGTACTTC. It translates to CASSPVALASGTQYF. The V gene is TRBV5-8, the J gene TRBJ2-5; D unclear. CDR3 length equals 15 residues. The ends were cut back, 4 bases at V and 7 bases at J, with 20 bases in the middle. The germline gives CDR1 SGHTS, CDR2 YDEGEE.

The chain is built from TRBV5-1 and TRBJ2-7; no firm D call. V lost 0 bases to trimming and J lost 6 bases, with 13 bases between them. There are 14 residues in the CDR3. Germline V gives CDR1 SGHRS, CDR2 YFSETQ. The CDR3 DNA follows: TGCGCCAGCAGCTTGGGCCCGGCAGGAAGCGAGCAGTACTTC. It yields the protein CASSLGPAGSEQYF.

The chain's CDR3 is CASSLGDRGFYGYTF. The CDR3 coding sequence is TGTGCCAGCAGTTTGGGGGACAGGGGCTTCTATGGCTACACCTTC. This rearrangement joins TRBV28 to TRBJ1-2, with TRBD1 matching over 10 bases. Unmatched junction bases numbered 5, after V lost 3 bases and J lost 4 bases. The CDR3 is 15 residues long. Germline CDR1 reads MDHEN; CDR2 reads SYDVKM.

This clone was seen more than once but under ten times. The J gene is TRBJ1-1, the V gene TRBV24-1; D is unclear. Germline-derived CDR1 and CDR2 are KGHDR and SFDVKD. The V end was cut by 7 bases, the J end by 4 bases, with 15 bases between. The CDR3 has 14 residues. Here the CDR3 reads CATRTEDKPTEAFF. The CDR3 nucleotides read TGTGCCACCAGAACCGAAGACAAACCCACTGAAGCTTTCTTT.

The V and J genes are TRBV11-3 and TRBJ2-1; TRBD2 agrees at 8 bases. This CDR3 has 15 amino acids. Unmatched junction bases numbered 6, after V lost 1 base and J lost 7 bases. Germline V CDR1 and CDR2: SGHNT, YENEEA. In DNA, the CDR3 is TGTGCCAGCAGCTTAGGAGCGGGAGCTAAGAATGAGCAGTTCTTC. Amino acids: CASSLGAGAKNEQFF.

This rearrangement joins TRBV19 to TRBJ2-3, with D possibly TRBD2 on 5 matching bases. This CDR3 spans 16 amino acids. V was trimmed by 3 bases and J by 2 bases, leaving 15 bases between them. The V gene's germline CDR1 is LNHDA and CDR2 SQIVND (reference sequence). CDR3 in DNA: TGTGCCAGTAGTATCGGGAACCAGCGATTCACAGATACGCAGTATTTT. It is translated as CASSIGNQRFTDTQYF.

For this clone: Other DNA sequences in this specimen translate into the identical CDR3. This chain joins TRBV5-1 and TRBJ2-1; D remains unclear. The CDR3 totals 12 residues. The germline V and J ends were trimmed by 1 base and 7 bases, with 6 bases remaining between them. The V gene's germline CDR1 is SGHRS and CDR2 YFSETQ. CDR3 nucleotides: TGCGCCAGCAGCTTGCCGAGTAATGAGCAGTTCTTC. Amino acid sequence: CASSLPSNEQFF.

The chain links TRBV24-1 to TRBJ2-7; perhaps TRBD1 as D (6 bases). The CDR3 has 13 residues. Germline assignment: CDR1 KGHDR and CDR2 SFDVKD. V was shortened by 5 bases and J by 4 bases, with 11 bases between the two germline ends. The DNA of the CDR3 is TGTGCCACCAGTGGGGGGCGAGAATACGAGCAGTACTTC. Translated, it gives CATSGGREYEQYF.

The J gene is TRBJ1-3, the V gene TRBV9; 9 positions agree with TRBD1. This CDR3 contains 16 residues. V dropped 4 bases and J dropped 0; count of bases not matched to a gene: 5. From germline, CDR1 is SGDLS and CDR2 YYNGEE. CDR3 DNA: TGTGCCAGCAGCTTCGGGACAGGGAACTCTGGAAACACCATATATTTT. Its translation is CASSFGTGNSGNTIYF.

The J gene is TRBJ1-1, the V gene TRBV28, with D unclear. V lost 4 bases to trimming and J lost 0 bases, with 6 bases between them. The CDR3 has 13 residues. CDR1 is MDHEN, CDR2 SYDVKM, per germline. The DNA for the CDR3 is TGTGCCAGCAGTTCCGTTATGAACACTGAAGCTTTCTTT. This translates into CASSSVMNTEAFF.

This chain joins TRBV6-2 or TRBV6-3 and TRBJ1-2; D is perhaps TRBD1 (5 bases). V was pared by 2 bases and J by 6 bases, with 10 bases between. This CDR3 has 13 residues. Germline assignment: CDR1 MNHEY and CDR2 SVGEGT. CDR3 DNA sequence: TGTGCCAGCAGTTACGGGGCAGGGAATGGCTACACCTTC. Encoded protein: CASSYGAGNGYTF.

This sequence joins TRBV6-2 or TRBV6-3 and TRBJ1-3, with 8 bases that match TRBD1. The trim removed 5 bases at V and 3 bases at J, leaving 12 bases unmatched. The V gene's germline CDR1 is MNHEY and CDR2 SVGEGT. The length of the CDR3 is 17 residues. The CDR3 protein is CASSRGQGRAGGNTIYF. CDR3 in DNA: TGTGCCAGCAGTCGTGGACAGGGCAGAGCGGGTGGAAACACCATATATTTT.

This clone was recorded once. The chain carries TRBV2 and TRBJ1-2, with TRBD1 identical over 10 bases. The V segment lost 8 bases and the J segment 4 bases; nucleotides outside the gene matches: 7. CDR3 size: 14 residues. Germline CDR1 SNHLY, CDR2 FYNNEI. CDR3 sequence reads: CASRPGQGFYGYTF. The DNA of the CDR3 is TGTGCCAGCCGACCGGGACAGGGGTTCTATGGCTACACCTTC.

The rearrangement uses TRBV13 and TRBJ2-7; D might be TRBD1 (7 bases). Trimming took off 5 bases at V and 4 bases at J, with 15 bases between the two ends. Germline-derived CDR1 and CDR2 are PRHDT and FYEKMQ (reference sequence). The CDR3 extends over 14 amino acids. For the CDR3, the DNA is TGTGCCAGCAGCCCCCCAGGGGGGAAATACGAGCAGTACTTC. Its translation: CASSPPGGKYEQYF.

The chain carries TRBV19 and TRBJ1-1; possible D gene TRBD1, 6 bases. The germline V gene has CDR1 LNHDA and CDR2 SQIVND (reference sequence). The CDR3 spans 14 residues. V dropped 3 bases and J dropped 11 bases, with 19 bases sitting between them. The CDR3 sequence: CASSIGDRSFEAFF. As DNA, the CDR3 is TGTGCCAGTAGTATCGGCGACAGGTCGTTTGAGGCTTTCTTT.

The chain couples TRBV7-6 to TRBJ2-7; a possible D gene is TRBD2 (5 bases). The V gene lost 1 base and the J gene lost 2 bases, with 12 bases spanning the gap. Germline V gives CDR1 SGHVS, CDR2 FNYEAQ. The CDR3 has 15 residues. CDR3 amino acids: CASSLVERATYEQYF. CDR3 sequence (DNA): TGTGCCAGCAGCTTAGTGGAGAGGGCCACCTACGAGCAGTACTTC.

There are a few counts of this clone. Additional DNA sequences in this sample encode the identical CDR3. The V gene is TRBV11-2, the J gene TRBJ1-1; D is unresolved. Germline-derived CDR1 and CDR2 are SGHAT and FQNNGV. Trimming removed 1 base at V and 2 bases at J, with 8 bases between. The CDR3 is 14 amino acids. The CDR3 is CASSLGAGNTEAFF. DNA for the CDR3: TGTGCCAGCAGCTTAGGGGCAGGCAACACTGAAGCTTTCTTT.

The chain employs TRBV11-3 and TRBJ2-7; TRBD1 matches 12 bases. Losses at the gene ends were 5 bases for V and 6 bases for J; bases not matched to a gene: 8. This CDR3 has 15 residues. The germline CDR1 and CDR2 sequences are SGHNT and YENEEA. In DNA form, the CDR3 reads TGTGCCAGCAGCCACAGGGGACAGGGGGCTGGCGAGCAGTACTTC. This translates into CASSHRGQGAGEQYF.

V is TRBV24-1 and J is TRBJ2-5, with D possibly matching TRBD1 (6 bases). Germline V gives CDR1 KGHDR, CDR2 SFDVKD. There are 14 residues in the CDR3. With 7 bases removed from V and 7 bases from J, the gap between germline ends came to 18 bases. The CDR3 loop is CATRGTYVGVTQYF. In DNA form, the CDR3 reads TGTGCCACCAGGGGGACATACGTTGGGGTGACCCAGTACTTC.

This clone appeared once. V and J are TRBV6-2 or TRBV6-3 and TRBJ2-7; tentative D call: TRBD1 (5 bases). Deletions cut 4 bases from V and 2 bases from J, with 9 bases between. Germline V gene lookup returns CDR1 MNHEY and CDR2 SVGEGT. There are 13 residues in the CDR3. In DNA, the CDR3 is TGTGCCAGCAGTTCCAGGGAAACCTACGAGCAGTACTTC. Its protein is CASSSRETYEQYF.

The CDR3 bases are TGTGCCAGCAGCCAAGAAACCGCGAGAGCTTTCTTT. Its protein is CASSQETARAFF. The rearrangement joins TRBV3-1 (or the pseudogene TRBV3-2) to TRBJ1-1; D is uncertain. Germline V gene lookup returns CDR1 LGHDT and CDR2 YNNKEL (reference sequence). Trimming pared 0 bases from V and 10 bases from J, leaving 9 bases between. This CDR3 is built from 12 residues.

The chain couples TRBV19 to TRBJ1-1; maybe TRBD1 (5 bases). Germline V lookup: CDR1 LNHDA, CDR2 SQIVND (reference sequence). V dropped 5 bases and J dropped 0 bases, with 16 bases sitting between them. CDR3 length: 16 amino acids. The CDR3, as DNA: TGTGCCAGTAGTGCGGGGGGGACCTTTATGAACACTGAAGCTTTCTTT. Its protein is CASSAGGTFMNTEAFF.

This chain links TRBV5-4 with TRBJ2-5; 8 nucleotides align to TRBD1. Germline V CDR1 and CDR2: SGHNT, YYREEE (reference sequence). CDR3 size: 14 residues. V lost 7 bases and J lost 5; bases outside the gene matches: 10. In DNA, the CDR3 is TGTGCCAGCGCCCCCCAGGGGGCCCGGGAGACCCAGTACTTC. It codes for CASAPQGARETQYF. The entire variable domain, with the rest obtained from reference TRBV5-4 and TRBJ2-5, is as follows: ETGVTQSPTHLIKTRGQQVTLRCSSQSGHNTVSWYQQALGQGPQFIFQYYREEENGRGNFPPRFSGLQFPNYSSELNVNALELDDSALYLCASAPQGARETQYFGPGTRLLVL.

This clone was seen only once. The chain links TRBV2 to TRBJ2-5, with a tentative D call TRBD1 (5 bases). This CDR3 comprises 15 residues. Trimming stripped 2 bases from V and 2 bases from J, with 12 bases between. Germline loops: CDR1 SNHLY, CDR2 FYNNEI. Here the CDR3 reads CASSERAGRQETQYF. CDR3 coding DNA: TGTGCCAGCAGTGAAAGGGCAGGGCGGCAAGAGACCCAGTACTTC.

This chain links TRBV28 with TRBJ1-6, with 8 bases matching TRBD1. Looked up from germline, CDR1 is MDHEN and CDR2 is SYDVKM. The V segment lost 6 bases and the J segment 10 bases; nucleotides outside the gene matches: 11. This CDR3 has 15 residues. DNA for the CDR3: TGTGCCAGCAGCCCCCTCCGACAGGGGATGTCACCCCTCCACTTT. This codes for CASSPLRQGMSPLHF.

This chain joins TRBV7-2 and TRBJ2-3, with 11 bases identical to TRBD2. This CDR3 is built from 15 residues. V lost 3 bases and J lost 1; bases outside the gene matches: 0. Germline lookup yields CDR1 SGHTA and CDR2 FQGNSA. The CDR3 DNA is TGTGCCAGCAGCTTGGGACTAGCGGGCACAGATACGCAGTATTTT. This translates into CASSLGLAGTDTQYF.

This chain links TRBV4-1 with TRBJ1-3; D perhaps matches TRBD1 (5 bases). CDR1 and CDR2 from the germline V gene are MGHRA and YSYEKL. This CDR3 is built from 18 residues. Trimming took 0 bases from V and 5 from J, leaving 20 bases between them. Written as DNA, the CDR3 is TGCGCCAGCAGCCAAGATATCGCGGCAGGAAGGGGTAGAAACACCATATATTTT. This sequence encodes CASSQDIAAGRGRNTIYF.